One and the same sample provided the 5 T cell receptor beta chains below, sequenced in a study of beta chain features in type 1 diabetes. Broader study findings: A moderate, significant TCRB CDR3 shortening appeared in type 1 diabetes across four CD4+ subsets.

Expressed TCRB transcripts were sequenced after all isolated RNA was converted to cDNA. Profiled with immunoSEQ multiplex PCR; TCRdb holds only in-frame clones, not every one. The sample has some 270,000 clones, roughly a tenth seen once; the top ten hold around 0.015%. Their target antigens are unknown. The specimen was naive CD4+ T cells from blood. The source is a man between 25 and 39 years old with type 1 diabetes.

This sequence joins TRBV18 and TRBJ2-7; 7 nucleotides line up with TRBD1. Germline V gives CDR1 KGHSH, CDR2 LQKENI. V lost 0 bases to trimming and J lost 6 bases; unmatched junction nucleotides: 5. The CDR3 totals 14 residues. CDR3 in amino acids: CASSPPGSGGEQYF. The CDR3 DNA sequence: TGTGCCAGCTCACCACCGGGGTCAGGGGGCGAGCAGTACTTC.

Here the CDR3 DNA reads TGCAGCGGCTCGACCCATCAGGGGGGCACTGAAGCTTTCTTT. Protein: CSGSTHQGGTEAFF. The rearrangement joins TRBV29-1 to TRBJ1-1, with 7 bases matching TRBD1. This CDR3 comprises 14 residues. The germline CDR1 and CDR2 sequences are SQVTM and ANQGSEA. The ends lost 7 bases at V and 4 bases at J; junction bases unmatched: 12.

This rearrangement joins TRBV9 to TRBJ1-1; 7 bases agree with TRBD1. Germline V CDR1 and CDR2: SGDLS, YYNGEE. The CDR3 sequence is 15 residues long. The V segment lost 4 bases and the J segment 5 bases; nucleotides outside the gene matches: 11. The CDR3 here is CASSIRRQGWTEAFF. DNA of the CDR3: TGTGCCAGCAGCATTCGACGACAGGGTTGGACTGAAGCTTTCTTT.

The CDR3 is CSSGGFGSETQYF. The CDR3, as DNA: TGCAGCTCGGGGGGCTTCGGGTCGGAGACCCAGTACTTC. The chain joins TRBV29-1 to TRBJ2-5; possible D gene TRBD2, 7 bases. Between the trimmed V and J ends, which lost 8 bases and 5 bases, there was a span of 18 bases. The CDR3 covers 13 residues. From germline, CDR1 is SQVTM and CDR2 ANQGSEA.

This clone was seen only a few times. The V and J genes are TRBV5-4 and TRBJ2-7; 7 bases align to TRBD1. This CDR3 contains 12 residues. J lost 10 bases, V lost 4 bases, and 8 bases had no gene match. The germline V gene has CDR1 SGHNT and CDR2 YYREEE (reference sequence). The CDR3 protein is CASSGYRGEQYF. The CDR3 nucleotides read TGTGCCAGCAGCGGGTACAGGGGTGAACAGTACTTC.